The following is a T cell receptor (beta chain) sequence with its context. These data come from a study of shared clonotypes between healthy human individuals. It was at deep level that the assay was run. Only in-frame clones appear in the TCRdb table, and some are missing; sequencing was by immunoSEQ multiplex PCR. The repertoire holds approximately 600,000 clones, with around 95% as singletons. There are 12 residues in the CDR3. Trimming took off 7 bases at V and 4 bases at J, with 11 bases between the two ends. Germline V gene sequence: CDR1 GTSNPN, CDR2 SVGIG (reference sequence). Naive CD8 cells, CD45RO-negative and positively selected for CCR7, excluded terminally differentiated effector memory CD45RA+ cells.

This receptor was taken from a woman in her 30s in good health. Sequenced: naive CD8+ T cells sorted from blood. This sequence joins TRBV30 and TRBJ2-1; D possibly corresponds to TRBD2 (5 bases). CDR3 sequence: CAFGKPYNEQFF. The CDR3 coding sequence is TGTGCCTTCGGGAAACCTTACAATGAGCAGTTCTTC.